Listed here are 11 T cell receptor beta chains from one sample, sequenced in a study of cytomegalovirus exposure and HLA in healthy donors. Vbeta (60) and Jbeta (13) primers were used in the PCR. Generated by immunoSEQ multiplex PCR, the TCRdb table keeps only in-frame clones and is missing some. This sample carries about 100,000 clones, around 70% of them seen once, and the ten largest clones take about 11%. The sequenced material came from PBMCs. The receptor set was obtained from a man aged 40-49 years in good health and CMV-seropositive.

This clone occurred a few times. The chain has TRBV30 and TRBJ2-1, with 8 positions matching TRBD2. J was trimmed by 3 bases and V by 3 bases; bases with no gene match: 7. The CDR3 loop spans 15 amino acids. From germline, CDR1 is GTSNPN and CDR2 SVGIG (reference sequence). The CDR3 sequence is CAWRGIAGYYNEQFF. In nucleotides, the CDR3 is TGTGCCTGGAGAGGAATAGCGGGGTACTACAATGAGCAGTTCTTC.

This clone was counted a single time. The gene calls are TRBV4-3 and TRBJ1-2, with 11 bases fitting TRBD1. CDR1 and CDR2 (germline): LGHNA, YSLEER. V lost 3 bases to trimming and J lost 7 bases; unmatched junction nucleotides: 4. The CDR3 totals 14 residues. Written as DNA, the CDR3 is TGCGCCAGCAGCCAGACGGGACAGGGGGGTGGCTACACCTTC. It encodes CASSQTGQGGGYTF.

CDR3 in amino acids: CASLTGAGELFF. In DNA form, the CDR3 reads TGTGCCAGCTTGACGGGGGCCGGGGAGCTGTTTTTT. The chain is built from TRBV2 and TRBJ2-2, with a possible D match to TRBD2 (6 bases). There are 12 residues in the CDR3. V gave up 8 bases and J gave up 6 bases, with 10 bases separating them. CDR1 is SNHLY and CDR2 is FYNNEI in the germline V gene.

The genes are TRBV15 and TRBJ2-7; possibly TRBD1 for D (6 bases). The ends were cut back, 6 bases at V and 0 bases at J, with 9 bases in the middle. CDR1 is LNHNV and CDR2 is YYDKDF in the germline V gene (reference sequence). The CDR3 has 13 residues. The CDR3 bases are TGTGCCACCAGAGGACAGCTCTCCTACGAGCAGTACTTC. It translates to CATRGQLSYEQYF.

The J gene is TRBJ2-7, the V gene TRBV29-1; TRBD2 matches at 11 bases. CDR3 length equals 15 residues. CDR1 is SQVTM and CDR2 is ANQGSEA in the germline V gene. V dropped 8 bases and J dropped 3; count of bases not matched to a gene: 12. In nucleotides, the CDR3 is TGCAGCATAGAGTTACTAGCGGGAGAATACTACGAGCAGTACTTC. Translated: CSIELLAGEYYEQYF.

V is TRBV27 and J is TRBJ2-5; unclear D gene. Trimming took off 3 bases at V and 1 base at J, with 18 bases between the two ends. The germline CDR1 and CDR2 sequences are MNHEY and SMNVEV (reference sequence). This CDR3 is built from 17 residues. CDR3 sequence (DNA): TGTGCCAGCAGTTTCGACACCACTCCAGCATCCCAAGAGACCCAGTACTTC. This codes for CASSFDTTPASQETQYF.

This rearrangement joins TRBV2 to TRBJ1-1, with 8 nucleotides matching TRBD1. In germline, CDR1 is SNHLY, CDR2 FYNNEI. V lost 10 bases to trimming and J lost 4 bases; unmatched junction nucleotides: 8. The CDR3 runs 13 residues. The CDR3 loop is CATQGEPTTEAFF. The DNA of the CDR3 is TGTGCCACACAGGGGGAACCTACCACTGAAGCTTTCTTT. Combining the CDR3 with reference TRBV2 and TRBJ1-1 gives the whole variable domain EPEVTQTPSHQVTQMGQEVILRCVPISNHLYFYWYRQILGQKVEFLVSFYNNEISEKSEIFDDQFSVERPDGSNFTLKIRSTKLEDSAMYFCATQGEPTTEAFFGQGTRLTVV.

The genes are TRBV5-6 and TRBJ2-3; maybe TRBD2 (5 bases). The CDR3 consists of 18 residues. V was clipped by 2 bases and J by 0 bases, with 19 bases between them. Per the germline V gene, CDR1 is SGHDT and CDR2 is YYEEEE. The CDR3 reads CASSLKADPLVSTDTQYF. In DNA form, the CDR3 reads TGTGCCAGCAGCTTAAAAGCGGACCCCCTAGTTAGCACAGATACGCAGTATTTT. Full variable domain (rest looked up from reference TRBV5-6 and TRBJ2-3): DAGVTQSPTHLIKTRGQQVTLRCSPKSGHDTVSWYQQALGQGPQFIFQYYEEEERQRGNFPDRFSGHQFPNYSSELNVNALLLGDSALYLCASSLKADPLVSTDTQYFGPGTRLTVL.

The chain combines TRBV28 with TRBJ2-4, with 8 bases identical to TRBD2. After removal of 5 bases from V and 8 bases from J, the junction contained 11 bases not matched to a gene. CDR3 length equals 15 residues. The germline CDR1 and CDR2 sequences are MDHEN and SYDVKM. The CDR3 sequence: CASSEPGTRRDIQYF. The DNA for the CDR3 is TGTGCCAGCAGTGAACCCGGGACTAGGCGGGACATTCAGTACTTC. The variable domain in full, completed from reference TRBV28 and TRBJ2-4, reads DVKVTQSSRYLVKRTGEKVFLECVQDMDHENMFWYRQDPGLGLRLIYFSYDVKMKEKGDIPEGYSVSREKKERFSLILESASTNQTSMYLCASSEPGTRRDIQYFGAGTRLSVL.

The chain joins TRBV19 to TRBJ2-3; 8 nucleotides align to TRBD2. CDR3 length: 18 amino acids. J was trimmed by 4 bases and V by 6 bases; bases with no gene match: 18. CDR1 and CDR2 from the germline V gene are LNHDA and SQIVND (reference sequence). The CDR3 DNA reads TGTGCCAGTAGCCCCACCCCCGTAGCGGGAAGAACCCCAGATACGCAGTATTTT. Protein sequence: CASSPTPVAGRTPDTQYF.

The genes are TRBV19 and TRBJ2-2; D not resolved. Germline-derived CDR1 and CDR2 are LNHDA and SQIVND (reference sequence). The ends were cut back, 5 bases at V and 6 bases at J, with 7 bases in the middle. CDR3 length: 12 residues. The CDR3 is CASSLRAGELFF. CDR3 nucleotide sequence: TGTGCCAGTAGTCTACGAGCCGGGGAGCTGTTTTTT.